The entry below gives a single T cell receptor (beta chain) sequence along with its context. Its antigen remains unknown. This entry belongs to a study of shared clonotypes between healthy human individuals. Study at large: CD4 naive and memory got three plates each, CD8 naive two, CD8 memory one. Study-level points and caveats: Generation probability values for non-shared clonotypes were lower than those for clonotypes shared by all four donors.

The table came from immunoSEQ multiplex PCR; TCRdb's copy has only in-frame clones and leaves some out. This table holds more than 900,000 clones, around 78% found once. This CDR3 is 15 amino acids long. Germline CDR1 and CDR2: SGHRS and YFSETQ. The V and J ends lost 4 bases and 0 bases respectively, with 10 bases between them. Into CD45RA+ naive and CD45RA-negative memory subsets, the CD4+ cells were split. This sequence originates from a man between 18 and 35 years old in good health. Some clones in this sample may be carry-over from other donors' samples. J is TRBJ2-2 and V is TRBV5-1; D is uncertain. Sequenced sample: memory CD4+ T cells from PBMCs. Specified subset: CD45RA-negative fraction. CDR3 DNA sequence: TGCGCCAGCAGCGTCGCGTGGGCGAACACCGGGGAGCTGTTTTTT. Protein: CASSVAWANTGELFF. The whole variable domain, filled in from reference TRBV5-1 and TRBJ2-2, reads KAGVTQTPRYLIKTRGQQVTLSCSPISGHRSVSWYQQTPGQGLQFLFEYFSETQRNKGNFPGRFSGRQFSNSRSEMNVSTLELGDSALYLCASSVAWANTGELFFGEGSRLTVL.